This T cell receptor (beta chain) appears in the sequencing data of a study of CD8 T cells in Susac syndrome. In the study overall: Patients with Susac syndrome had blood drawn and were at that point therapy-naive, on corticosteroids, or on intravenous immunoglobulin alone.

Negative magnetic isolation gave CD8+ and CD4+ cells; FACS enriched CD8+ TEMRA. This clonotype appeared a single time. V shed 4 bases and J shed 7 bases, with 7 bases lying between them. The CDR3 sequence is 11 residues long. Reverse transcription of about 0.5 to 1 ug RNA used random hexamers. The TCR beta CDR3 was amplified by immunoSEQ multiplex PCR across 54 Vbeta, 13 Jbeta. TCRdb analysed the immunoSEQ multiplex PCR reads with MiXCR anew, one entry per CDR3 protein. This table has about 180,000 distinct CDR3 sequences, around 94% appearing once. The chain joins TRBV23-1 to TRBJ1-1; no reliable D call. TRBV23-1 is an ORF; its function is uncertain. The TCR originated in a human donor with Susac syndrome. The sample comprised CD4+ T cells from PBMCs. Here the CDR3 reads CASSPRVEAFF. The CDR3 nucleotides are TGCGCCAGCAGTCCGAGGGTTGAAGCTTTCTTT.